These 31 T cell receptor beta chains originate from one sample sequenced in a study of T cell responses to AZD1222 COVID-19 vaccine. The method was immunoSEQ multiplex PCR; TCRdb's version includes in-frame clones alone and lacks a portion of them. Of approximately 150,000 clones in the sample, roughly nine tenths were seen once. The sample here was peripheral blood, taken 28 days after the second AZD1222 dose. The receptors derive from an adult who received the AZD1222 COVID-19 vaccine.

CDR3 in amino acids: CASSVSGTSGTTSSYEQYF. The CDR3 DNA is TGTGCCAGCAGTGTCTCCGGGACTAGCGGAACTACCAGCTCCTACGAGCAGTACTTC. This rearrangement joins TRBV6-1 to TRBJ2-7; the match to TRBD2 covers 11 bases. Germline V CDR1 and CDR2: MNHNS, SASEGT. CDR3 size: 19 residues. V dropped 4 bases and J dropped 0; count of bases not matched to a gene: 14.

The rearrangement joins TRBV19 to TRBJ2-7; D gene uncertain. Trimming took off 6 bases at V and 3 bases at J, with 9 bases between the two ends. The CDR3 runs 12 residues. Germline values: CDR1 LNHDA, CDR2 SQIVND (reference sequence). The CDR3 is CASSPNRYEQYF. The CDR3 coding sequence is TGTGCCAGTAGCCCAAATCGCTACGAGCAGTACTTC.

This clone was found once. V usage is TRBV4-2 and J usage is TRBJ2-2; D gene ambiguous. Germline V CDR1 and CDR2: LGHNA, YNFKEQ. V was shortened by 0 bases and J by 6 bases, with 11 bases between the two germline ends. This CDR3 has 15 residues. CDR3 in amino acids: CASSQEKRAAGELFF. The CDR3 nucleotides read TGTGCCAGCAGCCAAGAGAAGCGAGCAGCCGGGGAGCTGTTTTTT.

This clone showed up just a few times. The genes are TRBV5-4 and TRBJ2-7; a possible D gene is TRBD2 (6 bases). Trimming left V 0 bases short and J 2 bases short, with 9 bases between. The CDR3 has 14 residues. Germline-derived CDR1 and CDR2 are SGHNT and YYREEE (reference sequence). The chain's CDR3 is CASSLEPGAYEQYF. CDR3 nucleotides: TGTGCCAGCAGCTTGGAGCCGGGGGCCTACGAGCAGTACTTC. The full variable domain, completed using reference TRBV5-4 and TRBJ2-7, is ETGVTQSPTHLIKTRGQQVTLRCSSQSGHNTVSWYQQALGQGPQFIFQYYREEENGRGNFPPRFSGLQFPNYSSELNVNALELDDSALYLCASSLEPGAYEQYFGPGTRLTVT.

The rearrangement links TRBV3-1 (or the pseudogene TRBV3-2) to TRBJ1-4; 7 nucleotides line up with TRBD1. The trim removed 4 bases at V and 7 bases at J, leaving 9 bases unmatched. Germline loops: CDR1 LGHDT, CDR2 YNNKEL (reference sequence). The CDR3 is 15 residues long. CDR3 bases: TGTGCCAGCAGCCCGAGGGGGCCGGGGTTTGAAAAACTGTTTTTT. Its translation is CASSPRGPGFEKLFF.

The rearrangement links TRBV28 to TRBJ1-1, with a tentative D call TRBD1 (5 bases). Germline assignment: CDR1 MDHEN and CDR2 SYDVKM. CDR3 length equals 13 residues. V was clipped by 4 bases and J by 8 bases, with 14 bases between them. The DNA for the CDR3 is TGTGCCAGCAGTTGGAGGGGACCCATCGAAGCTTTCTTT. Translating it yields CASSWRGPIEAFF.

The gene calls are TRBV12-3 or TRBV12-4 and TRBJ1-5; D might be TRBD1 (5 bases). This CDR3 region has 11 residues. Trimming stripped 5 bases from V and 6 bases from J, with 5 bases between. This CDR3 reads CASSQGQPQHF. The CDR3 bases are TGTGCCAGCAGTCAGGGTCAGCCCCAGCATTTT.

V gene TRBV28 combines with J gene TRBJ1-5; D not resolved. The CDR3 is made up of 13 amino acids. Germline-derived CDR1 and CDR2 are MDHEN and SYDVKM. V was cut by 6 bases and J by 5 bases, with 11 bases left in between. CDR3 nucleotides: TGTGCCAGCAGGGTGGACGGCCATCAGCCCCAGCATTTT. This codes for CASRVDGHQPQHF.

CDR3 loop: CASNQGRPRGNTIYF. In DNA form, the CDR3 reads TGTGCCAGCAACCAGGGACGGCCGCGTGGAAACACCATATATTTT. The J gene is TRBJ1-3, the V gene TRBV2, with D possibly being TRBD1 (5 bases). Germline CDR1 and CDR2: SNHLY and FYNNEI. Trimming shortened V by 7 bases and J by 3 bases, and 16 bases separated the two germline ends. This CDR3 is 15 amino acids long.

The V call is TRBV21-1, the J call TRBJ1-5; TRBD1, the table's D call, lacks a check against the DNA. TRBV21-1 constitutes a pseudogene. CDR3 length equals 14 residues. The CDR3 here is CASSKVGGGQPQHF. The CDR3 region has the DNA TGTGCCAGCAGCAAAGTAGGGGGCGGTCAGCCCCAGCATTTT.

Only a few counts were recorded for this clone. This chain joins TRBV6-1 and TRBJ1-2; no clear D gene. Per germline, CDR1 MNHNS and CDR2 SASEGT. V was trimmed by 7 bases and J by 4 bases, leaving 7 bases between them. The CDR3 consists of 11 residues. CDR3 sequence: CASTPGYGYTF. CDR3 coding DNA: TGTGCCAGCACTCCGGGCTATGGCTACACCTTC.

This chain uses TRBV4-2 with TRBJ2-5; 8 nucleotides line up with TRBD1. Trimming at V came to 0 bases and at J to 4 bases, leaving 7 bases not matched to a gene. This CDR3 has 16 residues. Per the germline V gene, CDR1 is LGHNA and CDR2 is YNFKEQ. CDR3 DNA sequence: TGTGCCAGCAGCCAAGATCCGGACAGGGTAGGAGAGACCCAGTACTTC. Its protein is CASSQDPDRVGETQYF.

This clone was counted once. J is TRBJ1-1 and V is TRBV29-1; D call uncertain. V was clipped by 7 bases and J by 0 bases, with 15 bases between them. CDR1 is SQVTM, CDR2 ANQGSEA, per germline. This CDR3 contains 14 residues. The CDR3, as DNA: TGCAGCGCCATAGAGATGCAATTGAACACTGAAGCTTTCTTT. Translating it yields CSAIEMQLNTEAFF.

The chain joins TRBV5-1 to TRBJ2-3; D may correspond to TRBD1 or TRBD2 (5 bases each). Germline V gene sequence: CDR1 SGHRS, CDR2 YFSETQ. The length of the CDR3 is 16 residues. V shed 4 bases and J shed 6 bases, with 21 bases lying between them. Written as DNA, the CDR3 is TGCGCCAGCAGCCCGGGTCGAGGGGTTCTCGGGGATACGCAGTATTTT. Translated, it gives CASSPGRGVLGDTQYF.

The CDR3 spells CANARGGPLSSGNTIYF. The CDR3 DNA is TGTGCTAATGCCCGGGGGGGACCCCTTTCCTCTGGAAACACCATATATTTT. The chain carries TRBV7-8 and TRBJ1-3, with a possible D match to TRBD1 (5 bases). Germline values: CDR1 SGHVS, CDR2 FQNEAQ. The CDR3 totals 17 residues.

The chain has TRBV6-6 and TRBJ1-1; D is undetermined. Between the trimmed V and J ends, which lost 5 bases and 5 bases, there was a span of 12 bases. Germline CDR1 is MNHNY and CDR2 is SVGAGI (reference sequence). This CDR3 has 13 amino acids. CDR3 DNA: TGTGCCAGCAGTCCATCTCAGGTGACTGAAGCTTTCTTT. Translated, it gives CASSPSQVTEAFF.

In its sample, this clone was seen a few times. The genes are TRBV5-1 and TRBJ2-7; the D gene is possibly TRBD2 (5 bases). V was trimmed by 0 bases and J by 5 bases, leaving 12 bases between them. Germline assignment: CDR1 SGHRS and CDR2 YFSETQ. This CDR3 has 14 residues. The CDR3 region is CASSLVSSSNEQYF. The CDR3 DNA follows: TGCGCCAGCAGCTTGGTCTCCTCTAGCAACGAGCAGTACTTC.

The CDR3 here is CSASFRDRGFDQPQHF. Here the CDR3 DNA reads TGCAGTGCTAGTTTTAGGGACAGGGGTTTCGATCAGCCCCAGCATTTT. The chain couples TRBV20-1 to TRBJ1-5; 10 positions agree with TRBD1. The CDR3 is 16 amino acids. CDR1 is DFQATT, CDR2 SNEGSKA, per germline (reference sequence). J was trimmed by 5 bases and V by 3 bases; bases with no gene match: 10.

The rearrangement uses TRBV28 and TRBJ2-1, with no clear D. V lost 4 bases, J lost 15 bases, and 13 bases lay in between. The CDR3 contains 11 residues. The germline CDR1 and CDR2 sequences are MDHEN and SYDVKM. The CDR3 region has the DNA TGTGCCAGCAGTTCGACACGAGTGCGGTTCTTC. Its translation: CASSSTRVRFF.

This clone was counted between two and nine times. This chain links TRBV7-9 with TRBJ1-2; weak D call: TRBD1 (6 bases). The germline V and J ends were trimmed by 2 bases and 4 bases, with 8 bases remaining between them. The CDR3 extends over 13 amino acids. Germline V gene data show CDR1 as SEHNR and CDR2 as FQNEAQ (reference sequence). The CDR3 here is CASSLIGGYGYTF. The CDR3 nucleotides are TGTGCCAGCAGCTTAATAGGGGGCTATGGCTACACCTTC.

The genes are TRBV2 and TRBJ2-1; 7 bases match TRBD1. After removal of 7 bases from V and 4 bases from J, the junction contained 13 bases not matched to a gene. Germline lookup yields CDR1 SNHLY and CDR2 FYNNEI. CDR3 length: 16 amino acids. CDR3 in amino acids: CASTNSQGDKYNEQFF. The CDR3 coding sequence is TGTGCCAGCACCAACTCCCAGGGGGATAAGTACAATGAGCAGTTCTTC.

The CDR3 loop reads CASLLSGANVLTF. The CDR3 nucleotides read TGTGCCAGCTTATTATCTGGGGCCAACGTCCTGACTTTC. The chain combines TRBV6-5 with TRBJ2-6; D uncertain. Germline V gene lookup returns CDR1 MNHEY and CDR2 SVGAGI. CDR3 length equals 13 residues. Trimming took 8 bases from V and 1 from J, leaving 6 bases between them.

The V gene is TRBV28, the J gene TRBJ1-2, with 7 bases matching TRBD1. The CDR3 has 15 amino acids. J lost 4 bases, V lost 2 bases, and 7 bases had no gene match. In germline, CDR1 is MDHEN, CDR2 SYDVKM. The DNA for the CDR3 is TGTGCCAGCAGTTTAGAGGGGGCGCTCGGCTATGGCTACACCTTC. This gives the protein CASSLEGALGYGYTF.

In its sample, this clone was seen once. J is TRBJ1-1 and V is TRBV6-6, with D perhaps TRBD1 (5 bases). Germline V gives CDR1 MNHNY, CDR2 SVGAGI (reference sequence). Trimming removed 0 bases from V and 7 bases from J, with 12 bases in between. The CDR3 is 14 amino acids. The CDR3 region is CASSYSFEGSEAFF. The CDR3 DNA reads as TGTGCCAGCAGTTACTCTTTTGAGGGGAGTGAAGCTTTCTTT.

The V gene is TRBV27, the J gene TRBJ2-7; possibly TRBD1 or TRBD2 for D (6 bases each). The germline V gene has CDR1 MNHEY and CDR2 SMNVEV (reference sequence). The length of the CDR3 is 18 residues. The V end was cut by 1 base, the J end by 0 bases, with 19 bases between. The CDR3 DNA reads TGTGCCAGCAGTTTATATCCCCCGGGGGCAGAGAGCTCCTACGAGCAGTACTTC. As protein: CASSLYPPGAESSYEQYF.

This chain links TRBV11-2 with TRBJ2-7, with D perhaps TRBD1 or TRBD2 (5 bases each). Trimming took off 1 base at V and 5 bases at J, with 12 bases between the two ends. CDR1 and CDR2 (germline): SGHAT, FQNNGV. The CDR3 runs 14 residues. The CDR3 loop reads CASSLGIGGDEQYF. The CDR3 DNA sequence: TGTGCCAGCAGCTTAGGGATTGGGGGAGACGAGCAGTACTTC.

The chain recombines TRBV19 with TRBJ2-1; D is perhaps TRBD1 (5 bases). Germline CDR1 LNHDA, CDR2 SQIVND (reference sequence). V was cut by 3 bases and J by 10 bases, with 19 bases left in between. The CDR3 consists of 15 residues. As DNA, the CDR3 is TGTGCCAGTAGTATTCTTCTTGGACAACCGAGGGAGCAGTTCTTC. It yields the protein CASSILLGQPREQFF.

The genes are TRBV24-1 and TRBJ2-2; D may be TRBD1 (6 bases). The CDR3 has 15 amino acids. V was shortened by 7 bases and J by 7 bases, with 18 bases between the two germline ends. Per germline, CDR1 KGHDR and CDR2 SFDVKD. The chain's CDR3 is CATRPALGTNGELFF. CDR3 nucleotide sequence: TGTGCCACCAGGCCAGCCCTAGGGACAAACGGGGAGCTGTTTTTT.

This clone showed up just a few times. This sample includes further DNA sequences coding for the same CDR3. The chain recombines TRBV19 with TRBJ1-6; no clear D gene. In germline, CDR1 is LNHDA, CDR2 SQIVND (reference sequence). Trimming pared 3 bases from V and 7 bases from J, leaving 16 bases between. The length of the CDR3 is 16 residues. The DNA of the CDR3 is TGTGCCAGTAGTATGAAGGGAGGATACAAAAATTCACCCCTCCACTTT. Protein product: CASSMKGGYKNSPLHF.

The J gene is TRBJ2-3, the V gene TRBV19, with D perhaps matching TRBD1 (7 bases). The V gene lost 5 bases and the J gene lost 1 base, with 10 bases spanning the gap. The CDR3 contains 14 residues. Germline V CDR1 and CDR2: LNHDA, SQIVND (reference sequence). For the CDR3, the DNA is TGTGCCAGTAGTGCGGGGACAGGCACAGATACGCAGTATTTT. Protein sequence: CASSAGTGTDTQYF. Complete variable domain (other parts from reference TRBV19 and TRBJ2-3): DGGITQSPKYLFRKEGQNVTLSCEQNLNHDAMYWYRQDPGQGLRLIYYSQIVNDFQKGDIAEGYSVSREKKESFPLTVTSAQKNPTAFYLCASSAGTGTDTQYFGPGTRLTVL.

The J gene is TRBJ2-2, the V gene TRBV19; weak D call: TRBD1 (6 bases). Germline CDR1 and CDR2: LNHDA and SQIVND (reference sequence). Trimming removed 3 bases at V and 13 bases at J, with 18 bases between. The CDR3 totals 14 residues. The CDR3 sequence: CASSMGQGRLGLFF. The CDR3 nucleotides read TGTGCCAGTAGTATGGGCCAGGGGCGGCTTGGGCTGTTTTTT.